The 14 T cell receptor beta chains listed next were all sequenced from one sample in a study of blood T cell repertoires in COVID-19. Sequencing used immunoSEQ multiplex PCR; TCRdb keeps in-frame clones, though not all of them. Of some 300,000 clones in the sample, around 90% were seen once. The sample taken for sequencing was PBMCs or T cells enriched from blood (not recorded which). Receptor source: a woman aged 55-70 years in a cohort exposed to, infected with or recovered from COVID-19 (not recorded which).

The gene calls are TRBV27 and TRBJ2-2; 9 nucleotides agree with TRBD1. V lost 5 bases and J lost 3; bases outside the gene matches: 7. The germline V gene encodes CDR1 MNHEY and CDR2 SMNVEV (reference sequence). CDR3 length: 16 amino acids. This chain's CDR3 is CASSRQGELHTGELFF. The CDR3 bases are TGTGCCAGCAGTAGACAGGGGGAACTACACACCGGGGAGCTGTTTTTT.

Remarks on this clone: The same CDR3 is also encoded by other DNA sequences in this sample. The chain is built from TRBV7-8 and TRBJ1-4; no reliable D call. The V end lost 3 bases, the J end lost 5 bases, and 7 bases lay between the germline ends. This CDR3 contains 13 residues. Germline lookup yields CDR1 SGHVS and CDR2 FQNEAQ. The CDR3 reads CASSFGLNEKLFF. DNA of the CDR3: TGTGCCAGCAGCTTCGGGTTGAATGAAAAACTGTTTTTT.

V and J are TRBV14 and TRBJ1-5; 7 positions agree with TRBD1. Germline V gene data show CDR1 as SGHDN and CDR2 as FVKESK. The V and J ends lost 0 bases and 3 bases, in that order; junction bases with no gene match: 11. The CDR3 runs 18 residues. Written as DNA, the CDR3 is TGTGCCAGCAGCCAAGAGGGACAGAGAGGAAGTAACAATCAGCCCCAGCATTTT. Translation gives CASSQEGQRGSNNQPQHF.

Only one count was recorded for this clone. The CDR3, as DNA: TGTGCCTCCTCTTCCCTAGACAGGGTTATACGGGGGCAGTACTTC. It translates to CASSSLDRVIRGQYF. The V and J genes are TRBV30 and TRBJ2-7, with 7 bases aligning to TRBD1. Germline CDR1 GTSNPN, CDR2 SVGIG (reference sequence). The ends lost 7 bases at V and 9 bases at J; junction bases unmatched: 21. CDR3 length equals 15 residues. The full variable domain, its missing parts supplied by reference TRBV30 and TRBJ2-7, is SQTIHQWPATLVQPVGSPLSLECTVEGTSNPNLYWYRQAAGRGLQLLFYSVGIGQISSEVPQNLSASRPQDRQFILSSKKLLLSDSGFYLCASSSLDRVIRGQYFGPGTRLTVT.

The V and J genes are TRBV18 and TRBJ1-1; TRBD1 matches 7 bases. Germline loops: CDR1 KGHSH, CDR2 LQKENI. The junction had 10 bases not matched to a gene; V was cut back by 6 bases and J by 3 bases. CDR3 length equals 15 residues. The CDR3, as DNA: TGTGCCAGCTCTCCCTGGACAGGAGGGGACACTGAAGCTTTCTTT. Translation gives CASSPWTGGDTEAFF.

The chain joins TRBV5-4 to TRBJ2-7; D is ambiguous. Between the trimmed V and J ends, which lost 4 bases and 3 bases, there was a span of 8 bases. Per the germline V gene, CDR1 is SGHNT and CDR2 is YYREEE (reference sequence). The CDR3 has 12 residues. CDR3 residues: CASSRANYEQYF. DNA of the CDR3: TGTGCCAGCAGCCGCGCCAACTACGAGCAGTACTTC.

The chain links TRBV11-2 to TRBJ2-7; TRBD2 aligns across 13 bases. The CDR3 has 15 amino acids. The germline gives CDR1 SGHAT, CDR2 FQNNGV. V shed 5 bases and J 6 bases; nucleotides not matched to a gene: 7. The DNA for the CDR3 is TGTGCCAGCAGCCCAGGGACTAGCGGGATAGCCGAGCAGTACTTC. Translated, it gives CASSPGTSGIAEQYF.

The chain is built from TRBV6-6 and TRBJ2-3; D may be TRBD1 (5 bases). Germline V lookup: CDR1 MNHNY, CDR2 SVGAGI (reference sequence). Trimming removed 6 bases at V and 4 bases at J, with 14 bases between. The CDR3 extends over 14 amino acids. CDR3: CASSSSGSADTQYF. CDR3 coding DNA: TGTGCCAGCAGCTCCTCAGGGTCGGCAGATACGCAGTATTTT.

This chain connects TRBV25-1 to TRBJ1-5, with 10 bases matching TRBD1. Losses at the gene ends were 5 bases for V and 6 bases for J; bases not matched to a gene: 10. The CDR3 consists of 16 residues. Germline V gives CDR1 MGHDK, CDR2 SYGVNS. The CDR3 nucleotides read TGTGCCAGCAGTTTTGGGACAGGGGAGAGGGGTCAGCCCCAGCATTTT. This gives the protein CASSFGTGERGQPQHF.

The chain joins TRBV27 to TRBJ2-3; a possible D gene is TRBD1 (6 bases). CDR3 length: 15 residues. V lost 6 bases to trimming and J lost 2 bases, with 15 bases between them. Germline V gene sequence: CDR1 MNHEY, CDR2 SMNVEV (reference sequence). CDR3 sequence: CASRSQGFITDTQYF. The DNA for the CDR3 is TGTGCCAGCAGGTCACAGGGCTTTATCACAGATACGCAGTATTTT.

CDR3 sequence: CASSTDRGTNEKLFF. In DNA form, the CDR3 reads TGTGCCAGCAGTACCGACCGGGGGACTAATGAAAAACTGTTTTTT. The chain recombines TRBV6-5 with TRBJ1-4, with D tentatively TRBD1 (5 bases). Looked up from germline, CDR1 is MNHEY and CDR2 is SVGAGI. Trimming cost V 5 bases and J 2 bases, with 12 bases left between them. The CDR3 length is 15 residues.

V is TRBV28 and J is TRBJ2-5; 9 nucleotides align to TRBD1. The CDR3 extends over 16 amino acids. V shed 6 bases and J 5 bases; nucleotides not matched to a gene: 13. CDR1 is MDHEN, CDR2 SYDVKM, per germline. This chain's CDR3 is CASSWAGTGSSETQYF. The CDR3 nucleotides are TGTGCCAGCAGCTGGGCCGGGACAGGGTCATCGGAGACCCAGTACTTC.

J is TRBJ2-6 and V is TRBV7-9, with a possible D match to TRBD1 (6 bases). The CDR3 spans 16 residues. CDR1 is SEHNR and CDR2 is FQNEAQ in the germline V gene (reference sequence). The V end was cut by 5 bases, the J end by 0 bases, with 11 bases between. The CDR3 loop is CASSPTGISGANVLTF. The CDR3 nucleotides read TGTGCCAGCAGCCCGACAGGCATCTCTGGGGCCAACGTCCTGACTTTC. The whole variable domain, filled in from reference TRBV7-9 and TRBJ2-6, reads DTGVSQNPRHKITKRGQNVTFRCDPISEHNRLYWYRQTLGQGPEFLTYFQNEAQLEKSRLLSDRFSAERPKGSFSTLEIQRTEQGDSAMYLCASSPTGISGANVLTFGAGSRLTVL.

The gene calls are TRBV7-3 and TRBJ2-1, with 13 bases that match TRBD2. Germline loops: CDR1 SGHTA, CDR2 FQGTGA. With V trimmed by 4 bases and J by 4 bases, 7 bases remained unmatched. The CDR3 loop spans 17 amino acids. CDR3 region: CASSSQGTSGAYNEQFF. DNA for the CDR3: TGTGCCAGCAGCTCCCAGGGGACTAGCGGGGCTTACAATGAGCAGTTCTTC.